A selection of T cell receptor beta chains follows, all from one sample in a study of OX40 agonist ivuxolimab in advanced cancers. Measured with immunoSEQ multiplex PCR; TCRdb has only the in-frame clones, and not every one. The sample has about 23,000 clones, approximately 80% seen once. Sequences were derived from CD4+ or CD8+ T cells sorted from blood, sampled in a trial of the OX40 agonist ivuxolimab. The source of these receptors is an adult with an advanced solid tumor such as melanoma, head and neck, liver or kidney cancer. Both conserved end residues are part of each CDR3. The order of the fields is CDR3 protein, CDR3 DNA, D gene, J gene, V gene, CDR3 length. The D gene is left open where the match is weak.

CDR3 protein: CASSSLDIANYGYTF
CDR3 DNA: TGTGCCAGCAGCTCCCTGGACATAGCTAACTATGGCTACACCTTC
D gene: .
J gene: TRBJ1-2
V gene: TRBV7-9
CDR3 length: 15

CDR3 protein: CASSPSGTQYF
CDR3 DNA: TGTGCCAGCAGCCCATCGGGGACCCAGTACTTC
D gene: .
J gene: TRBJ2-5
V gene: TRBV6-5
CDR3 length: 11

CDR3 protein: CASSSWVNQPQHF
CDR3 DNA: TGTGCCAGCAGCTCCTGGGTCAATCAGCCCCAGCATTTT
D gene: .
J gene: TRBJ1-5
V gene: TRBV5-5
CDR3 length: 13

CDR3 protein: CATSTRGTYIGETQYF
CDR3 DNA: TGTGCCACCAGCACCAGGGGCACGTATATCGGTGAGACCCAGTACTTC
D gene: .
J gene: TRBJ2-5
V gene: TRBV15
CDR3 length: 16

CDR3 protein: CASSPPKGGGAQADTQYF
CDR3 DNA: TGTGCCAGCTCACCACCCAAGGGTGGGGGGGCCCAAGCAGATACGCAGTATTTT
D gene: .
J gene: TRBJ2-3
V gene: TRBV18
CDR3 length: 18

CDR3 protein: CASSQDSSANYGYTF
CDR3 DNA: TGCGCCAGCAGCCAAGACAGCTCAGCTAACTATGGCTACACCTTC
D gene: .
J gene: TRBJ1-2
V gene: TRBV4-3
CDR3 length: 15

CDR3 protein: CASSLQENYNEQFF
CDR3 DNA: TGTGCCAGCAGCTTACAGGAAAATTACAATGAGCAGTTCTTC
D gene: .
J gene: TRBJ2-1
V gene: TRBV7-7
CDR3 length: 14

CDR3 protein: CASSYSPGGGEKLFF
CDR3 DNA: TGTGCCAGCAGTTACTCGCCGGGGGGTGGTGAAAAACTGTTTTTT
D gene: .
J gene: TRBJ1-4
V gene: TRBV6-5
CDR3 length: 15

CDR3 protein: CASGLVPGTPDPSYGYTF
CDR3 DNA: TGTGCTAGTGGTTTGGTCCCCGGGACACCGGATCCATCCTATGGCTACACCTTC
D gene: .
J gene: TRBJ1-2
V gene: TRBV12-5
CDR3 length: 18

CDR3 protein: CASSFRQGAHNEQFF
CDR3 DNA: TGTGCCAGCAGCTTCAGACAGGGGGCGCACAATGAGCAGTTCTTC
D gene: TRBD1
J gene: TRBJ2-1
V gene: TRBV5-4
CDR3 length: 15

CDR3 protein: CSVAPGLKSSYEQYF
CDR3 DNA: TGCAGCGTGGCCCCAGGGCTTAAGAGCTCCTACGAGCAGTACTTC
D gene: .
J gene: TRBJ2-7
V gene: TRBV29-1
CDR3 length: 15